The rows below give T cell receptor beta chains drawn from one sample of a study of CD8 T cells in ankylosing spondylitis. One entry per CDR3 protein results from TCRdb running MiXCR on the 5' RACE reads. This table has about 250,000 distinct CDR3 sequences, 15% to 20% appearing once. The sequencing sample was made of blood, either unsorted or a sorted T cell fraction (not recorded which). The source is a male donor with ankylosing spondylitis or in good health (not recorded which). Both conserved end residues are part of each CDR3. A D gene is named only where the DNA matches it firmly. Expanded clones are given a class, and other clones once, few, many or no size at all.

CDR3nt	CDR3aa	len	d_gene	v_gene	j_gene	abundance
TGCGCCAGCAGCTTGGATTCTAGCGCCTACTCCTACGAGCAGTACTTC	CASSLDSSAYSYEQYF	16	-	TRBV5-1	TRBJ2-7	few
TGTGCCAGCAGCTTATCCTCAGCGGGAGGCTACAATGAGCAGTTCTTC	CASSLSSAGGYNEQFF	16	TRBD2	TRBV7-8	TRBJ2-1	few
TGTGCCAGCAGCTTATCGGGACAGGGCACAGATACGCAGTATTTT	CASSLSGQGTDTQYF	15	TRBD1	TRBV7-9	TRBJ2-3	-
TGTGCCAGCTGTACTAATGAGGGGGCTGCAGATACGCAGTATTTT	CASCTNEGAADTQYF	15	TRBD1	TRBV27	TRBJ2-3	-
TGTGCCAGCAGCACTACGGACGTTACGAGAGATACGCAGTATTTT	CASSTTDVTRDTQYF	15	-	TRBV6-1	TRBJ2-3	-
TGCAGCGTTGTAGAGGCCAACTATGGCTACACCTTC	CSVVEANYGYTF	12	-	TRBV29-1	TRBJ1-2	few
TGTGCCAGCAGTTTATCGGTCTCAGGCCAAGAGACCCAGTACTTC	CASSLSVSGQETQYF	15	-	TRBV27	TRBJ2-5	-
TGCAGCGTTGCGGGCATACTGAACACCGGGGAGCTGTTTTTT	CSVAGILNTGELFF	14	-	TRBV29-1	TRBJ2-2	many
TGTGCCAGCAGCGCCGCGGGGCAGGGTCGGTACGAGCAGTACTTC	CASSAAGQGRYEQYF	15	-	TRBV9	TRBJ2-7	-
TGTGCCAGCAGCATCACCGGGACTCAGGGAGAGACCCAGTACTTC	CASSITGTQGETQYF	15	-	TRBV7-9	TRBJ2-5	-
TGTGCCAGCAGCGTCGGACAGGGGTATGGCTACACCTTC	CASSVGQGYGYTF	13	TRBD1	TRBV27	TRBJ1-2	few
TGTGCCAGCAGTGAAAGTAGCGGGAACCAAGAGACCCAGTACTTC	CASSESSGNQETQYF	15	TRBD2	TRBV6-1	TRBJ2-5	many
TGCGCCAGCAGCTTGGGATCTAACTCCTACGAGCAGTACTTC	CASSLGSNSYEQYF	14	-	TRBV5-1	TRBJ2-7	-
TGTGCCAGCAGCCCATCTAGCGGGAAGTCCTACAATGAGCAGTTCTTC	CASSPSSGKSYNEQFF	16	TRBD2	TRBV9	TRBJ2-1	few
TGTGCCAGCAGCTCCAATCAGGGAGGGGCCCGGGGCACTGAAGCTTTCTTT	CASSSNQGGARGTEAFF	17	-	TRBV7-2	TRBJ1-1	-
TGTGCCAGCAGTGCGGGACAGGGGGTTTTTGGGACCCAGTACTTC	CASSAGQGVFGTQYF	15	TRBD1	TRBV12-3/TRBV12-4	TRBJ2-5	-
TGTGCCAGCAGGTTAGCGGGAGGCAATGAGCAGTTCTTC	CASRLAGGNEQFF	13	TRBD2	TRBV12-3/TRBV12-4	TRBJ2-1	-
TGTGCCAGCAGCGGGGGGACCACCTACAATGAGCAGTTCTTC	CASSGGTTYNEQFF	14	-	TRBV7-8	TRBJ2-1	-
TGCGCCAGCAGCCAAGGGACTCGCCAAAGCACAGATACGCAGTATTTT	CASSQGTRQSTDTQYF	16	-	TRBV4-3	TRBJ2-3	-
TGTGCCAGCAGCTCAGGCGAAGCGGGATTCAATGAGCAGTTCTTC	CASSSGEAGFNEQFF	15	TRBD2	TRBV7-2	TRBJ2-1	-
TGTGCCAGCAGTTTAAGTCCTGAGCAGTTCTTC	CASSLSPEQFF	11	-	TRBV12-3/TRBV12-4	TRBJ2-1	-
TGCGCCAGCAGCCCCAGTGCAGTGTATAGCAATCAGCCCCAGCATTTT	CASSPSAVYSNQPQHF	16	-	TRBV4-3	TRBJ1-5	few
TGTGCCAGCAGCGAAACTAGCGGGAGGCTTTTGGAGACCCAGTACTTC	CASSETSGRLLETQYF	16	TRBD2	TRBV9	TRBJ2-5	once
TGTGCCAGCAGCGCGACTCTCTACAATGAGCAGTTCTTC	CASSATLYNEQFF	13	-	TRBV6-4	TRBJ2-1	-
TGCAGTGCAAGAATTAAGCGTATCTCCTACAATGAGCAGTTCTTC	CSARIKRISYNEQFF	15	-	TRBV20-1	TRBJ2-1	-
TGCAGTGCTACCCCGAGGAGGAACACCGGGGAGCTGTTTTTT	CSATPRRNTGELFF	14	-	TRBV20-1	TRBJ2-2	few
TGTGCCAGCAGCGTGGGGAGGAACGAGCAGTACTTC	CASSVGRNEQYF	12	-	TRBV5-6	TRBJ2-7	many
TGTGCCAGCAGCCCGAAGGACAGGGGTCTTGAAAAACTGTTTTTT	CASSPKDRGLEKLFF	15	TRBD1	TRBV5-5	TRBJ1-4	-
TGTGCCAGCAGTTATGCCGGGCCCTCTTGGAATGAGCAGTTCTTC	CASSYAGPSWNEQFF	15	-	TRBV5-6	TRBJ2-1	many
TGTGCCAGCAGGCATACAGGAAACACCATATATTTT	CASRHTGNTIYF	12	-	TRBV12-3/TRBV12-4	TRBJ1-3	many
TGCGCCAGCAGCAAGGCCGGGACAGGGTCCTACAATGAGCAGTTCTTC	CASSKAGTGSYNEQFF	16	TRBD1	TRBV5-1	TRBJ2-1	many
TGCGCCAGCAGCCAAGACCGGGACCACTCCTACGAGCAGTACTTC	CASSQDRDHSYEQYF	15	-	TRBV4-3	TRBJ2-7	-
TGCAGCGTTGAAGGAGGGACGTCCTCCTACGAGCAGTACTTC	CSVEGGTSSYEQYF	14	-	TRBV29-1	TRBJ2-7	-
TGTGCCAGCACCATACTAGCGGAGACGGCTGATACGCAGTATTTT	CASTILAETADTQYF	15	TRBD2	TRBV12-3/TRBV12-4	TRBJ2-3	-